The sequence of this T cell receptor beta chain was determined in a study of CD8+ T cells in alopecia areata. Points from the study as a whole: Scalp lesions, especially in alopecia totalis/universalis, had higher clonality than normal scalp. Sequence data from scalp samples additionally include resident alphabeta T cells of normal skin. Among patients, TCR sharing was less clear than in mice, a difference possibly due in part to HLA diversity in the patient population.

V shed 5 bases and J 1 base; nucleotides not matched to a gene: 5. Looked up from germline, CDR1 is SGHRS and CDR2 is YFSETQ. The CDR3 is 14 amino acids. Remarks on this clone: The antigen is not known.

Reverse transcribed after extraction, RNA yielded cDNA as the sequencing template. Profiled with immunoSEQ multiplex PCR; TCRdb holds only in-frame clones, not every one. The sample consists of roughly 150,000 clones, 55% of them appearing once. The TCR sequence derives from a human donor in good health. The material sequenced was CD4+ T cells sorted from blood. The gene calls are TRBV5-1 and TRBJ2-7; TRBD2 aligns across 8 bases. In nucleotides, the CDR3 is TGCGCCAGCAGACCACTAGCGGTATCCTACGAGCAGTACTTC. As protein: CASRPLAVSYEQYF.